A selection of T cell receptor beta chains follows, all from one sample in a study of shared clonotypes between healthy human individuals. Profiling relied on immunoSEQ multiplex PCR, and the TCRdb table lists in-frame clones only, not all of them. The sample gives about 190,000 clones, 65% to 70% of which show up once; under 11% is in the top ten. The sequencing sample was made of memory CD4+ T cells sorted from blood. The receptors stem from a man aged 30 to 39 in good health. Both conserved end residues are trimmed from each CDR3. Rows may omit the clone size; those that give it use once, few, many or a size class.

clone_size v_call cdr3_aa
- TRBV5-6 ASSLRGRQIYGYT
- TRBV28 ASKRAAGGTYEQY
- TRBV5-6 ASREAGGPYEQF
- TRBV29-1 SVAVNTEAF
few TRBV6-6 ASTPMRTRGNEQF
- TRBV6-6 ASSFGRLLPEQY
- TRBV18 ASSPPGQKETQY
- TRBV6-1 ASTIAGDPYNEQF
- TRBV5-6 ASRSQGPPGYEQY
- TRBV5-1 ASSLAPGTDFYEQY
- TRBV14 ASSQAVRALQETQY
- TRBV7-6 ASSLAVAGGPGETQY
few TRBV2 ASSYMPAQPQH
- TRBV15 ATSRGGGANVLT
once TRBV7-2 ASSSRTSGSSYEQY
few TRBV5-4 ASSFTGAEEKLF
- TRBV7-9 ASSLNNPYEQY
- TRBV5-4 ASSSTGTSRTDTQY
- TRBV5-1 ASSFGQGNEQY
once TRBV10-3 AIRDSGEYEQF
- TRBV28 ASSGDGHYEQY
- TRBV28 ASSGQGGDYGYT
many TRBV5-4 ASSLGLPLSPDTQY
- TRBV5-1 ASSYGPAGSYEQY
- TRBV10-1 ASSAGQGIKETQY
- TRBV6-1 ASSRVLGTGELF
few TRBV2 ASSSSGRSKNIQY
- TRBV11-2 ASSLEGEQF
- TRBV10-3 AIRGTGDTGELF
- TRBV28 ASRESGQGVNEQF
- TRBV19 ASSTDGGGGTEAF
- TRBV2 ASSEAIWGTDSNQPQH
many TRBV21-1 ASSDPTGCGYEQY
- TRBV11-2 ASSTQTSGTTDTQY
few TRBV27 ASSRKGNEQF
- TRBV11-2 ASSLATGFGIQY
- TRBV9 ASSASGTGFNTIY
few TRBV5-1 ASRRQGLTTDTQY
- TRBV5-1 ASSLGPRGLGEQF
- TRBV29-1 SVVRGGSGELF
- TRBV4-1 ASSSRARVDTQY
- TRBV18 ASSPSQGTGGSYNEQF
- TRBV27 ASRGLGAYEQY
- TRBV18 ASSPRQSSGELF
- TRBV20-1 SAVMAEQF
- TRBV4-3 ASSQAGLGETQY
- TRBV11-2 ASSLDPGGEQY